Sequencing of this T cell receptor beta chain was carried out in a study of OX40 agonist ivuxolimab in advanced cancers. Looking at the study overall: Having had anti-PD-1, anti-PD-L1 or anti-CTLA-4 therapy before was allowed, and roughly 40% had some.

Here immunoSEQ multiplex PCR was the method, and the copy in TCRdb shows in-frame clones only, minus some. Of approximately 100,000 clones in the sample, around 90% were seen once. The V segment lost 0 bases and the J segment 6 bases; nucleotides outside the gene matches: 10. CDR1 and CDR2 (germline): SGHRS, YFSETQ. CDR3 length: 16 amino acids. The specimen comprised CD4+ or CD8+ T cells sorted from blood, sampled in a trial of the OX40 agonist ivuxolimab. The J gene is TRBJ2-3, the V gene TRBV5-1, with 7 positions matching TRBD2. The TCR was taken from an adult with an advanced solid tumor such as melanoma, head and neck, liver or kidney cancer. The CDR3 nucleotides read TGCGCCAGCAGCTTGGAACTTGCGGGGGTGGCTGATACGCAGTATTTT. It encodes CASSLELAGVADTQYF.